A selection of T cell receptor beta chains follows, all from one sample in a study of blood T cell repertoires in COVID-19. The table came from immunoSEQ multiplex PCR; TCRdb's copy has only in-frame clones and leaves some out. In the table there are 100,000 to 150,000 clones, approximately 81% of which are singletons. Sequences were obtained from peripheral blood. The receptors come from a woman in her thirties who had recovered from COVID-19. CDR3s include the opening cysteine and the closing phenylalanine or tryptophan. Each record gives: clone size, J gene, D gene, CDR3 length, V gene, CDR3 DNA, CDR3 protein. The D gene is left open where the match is weak. Not all rows give a size; the values are once, few, many and, for expanded clones, a class.

>NA|TRBJ1-6|NA|16|TRBV29-1
TGCAGCGTTGACACGACGCTAGCAGTCTATAATTCACCCCTCCACTTT
CSVDTTLAVYNSPLHF
>NA|TRBJ1-1|NA|15|TRBV5-6
TGTGCCAGCAGCTTTTACCGGACAGAGAACACTGAAGCTTTCTTT
CASSFYRTENTEAFF
>NA|TRBJ2-7|TRBD2|16|TRBV27
TGTGCCAGCAGTTTGTTGCTAGCGGGAGGTGTGATCGAGCAGTACTTC
CASSLLLAGGVIEQYF
>once|TRBJ2-5|TRBD1|12|TRBV29-1
TGCAGCGTAGCCAGGGGGATTGGGGACCAGTACTTC
CSVARGIGDQYF
>once|TRBJ1-1|NA|18|TRBV7-6
TGTGCCAGCAGCGCCTTTGGGGGGGTATTCCAAATGAACACTGAAGCTTTCTTT
CASSAFGGVFQMNTEAFF
>NA|TRBJ1-1|TRBD1|14|TRBV5-8
TGTGCCAGCAGCTTCCCAGGGGGAGGCACTGAAGCTTTCTTT
CASSFPGGGTEAFF
>once|TRBJ2-7|NA|11|TRBV6-1
TGTGCCAGCACGGACTCGAGGGAGCAGTACTTC
CASTDSREQYF
>NA|TRBJ2-1|TRBD1|15|TRBV7-8
TGTGCCAGCAGCCCCTGGACAGGGGTTAACAATGAGCAGTTCTTC
CASSPWTGVNNEQFF
>NA|TRBJ1-1|NA|13|TRBV12-3/TRBV12-4
TGTGCCAGCAGTCCGCAAAGGGGCTCTGAAGCTTTCTTT
CASSPQRGSEAFF
>NA|TRBJ1-5|NA|16|TRBV7-3
TGTGCCAGAGGGGATGAAGGCATACGGTTCAATCAGCCCCAGCATTTT
CARGDEGIRFNQPQHF
>NA|TRBJ1-2|NA|16|TRBV27
TGTGCCAGCAGTTCACGGCGCGAGGCTGACGTCTATGGCTACACCTTC
CASSSRREADVYGYTF
>NA|TRBJ2-2|TRBD1|16|TRBV24-1
TGTGCCACCAGTGATACCGGGACAGGGGGTGCCGGGGAGCTGTTTTTT
CATSDTGTGGAGELFF
>NA|TRBJ2-1|TRBD1|17|TRBV4-1
TGCGCCAGCAGCCAAGATCTCGGGTCAGGGGGCCGGAATGAGCAGTTCTTC
CASSQDLGSGGRNEQFF
>once|TRBJ2-2|TRBD1|15|TRBV19
TGTGCCAGTAGTATCCGGACAGGGAACACCGGGGAGCTGTTTTTT
CASSIRTGNTGELFF
>once|TRBJ2-7|NA|12|TRBV11-2
TGTGCCAGCAGCTACCCGGGGAGGGAGCAGTACTTC
CASSYPGREQYF
>NA|TRBJ2-5|NA|15|TRBV29-1
TGCAGCGTTGCCCTAGGCCGGCCTCCGGAAGAGACCCAGTACTTC
CSVALGRPPEETQYF
>NA|TRBJ2-7|TRBD2|15|TRBV7-8
TGTGCCAGCATACCGAAGCGGGACCCCTTCGCCGAGCAGTACTTC
CASIPKRDPFAEQYF
>NA|TRBJ2-1|NA|16|TRBV4-1
TGCGCCAGCAGCCAAGGCGAGAAGAGCTCCTACAATGAGCAGTTCTTC
CASSQGEKSSYNEQFF
>NA|TRBJ1-6|NA|14|TRBV7-3
TGTGCCAGCAGCTTAGGGGGGTATAATTCACCCCTCCACTTT
CASSLGGYNSPLHF
>once|TRBJ1-6|NA|15|TRBV7-2
TGTGCCAGCAGCCTGGATGGGACATATAATTCACCCCTCCACTTT
CASSLDGTYNSPLHF
>NA|TRBJ2-1|TRBD2|16|TRBV29-1
TGCAGCGTGGTGGGGACTAGCGAAAGAACCTACAATGAGCAGTTCTTC
CSVVGTSERTYNEQFF
>few|TRBJ1-2|TRBD1|11|TRBV6-5
TGTGCCAGCAGTACAGGGGGGGGCTACACCTTC
CASSTGGGYTF
>NA|TRBJ2-1|TRBD2|16|TRBV19
TGTGCCAGCCCCGTGGGGAGCGGGAGGGTCCCCAATGAGCAGTTCTTC
CASPVGSGRVPNEQFF
>NA|TRBJ2-4|TRBD1|15|TRBV3-1/TRBV3-2
TGTGCCAGCAGCCAAAAAGGGACAGGTGGGAACATTCAGTACTTC
CASSQKGTGGNIQYF
>NA|TRBJ1-1|NA|15|TRBV18
TGTGCCAGCTCACCCAAACAGGGACCCAACACTGAAGCTTTCTTT
CASSPKQGPNTEAFF
>NA|TRBJ2-7|NA|15|TRBV19
TGTGCCAGTAGTATTACAACAGACAACGACTACGAGCAGTACTTC
CASSITTDNDYEQYF
>NA|TRBJ2-1|NA|15|TRBV5-1
TGCGCCAGCAGCTGGAGGGACGCCTCCTACAATGAGCAGTTCTTC
CASSWRDASYNEQFF
>NA|TRBJ2-7|TRBD2|14|TRBV7-8
TGTGCCAGCAGCCCCGCGGGGGGGGTCCACGAGCAGTACTTC
CASSPAGGVHEQYF
>many|TRBJ2-3|TRBD2|14|TRBV29-1
TGCAGCGTTGAGGCTAGCGGGCCCTGGTATACGCAGTATTTT
CSVEASGPWYTQYF
>few|TRBJ2-1|TRBD2|17|TRBV7-3
TGTGCCAGCAGCTTATTCCCTAGCGGGGGTTCCTACAATGAGCAGTTCTTC
CASSLFPSGGSYNEQFF
>NA|TRBJ2-5|NA|14|TRBV5-6
TGTGCCACTGCACGCGGGGGCTTGGGGGAGACCCAGTACTTC
CATARGGLGETQYF